This T cell receptor beta chain was captured by sequencing in a study of blood T cells in healthy people across ages. Study-level findings and limits: Greater diversity and more naive CD4+ cells were seen in long-lived donors than in aged donors.

Alongside a J-beta primer mix, a sample-barcoded 5' primer served in a second PCR lasting roughly 6 to 11 cycles. A single record per CDR3 protein comes from TCRdb applying MiXCR to the 5' RACE reads. Altogether over 1.5 million distinct CDR3 sequences are present, roughly 52% being singletons, with the ten largest covering more than 2%. The CDR3 covers 17 residues. The V and J ends lost 3 bases and 1 base, in that order; junction bases with no gene match: 9. Germline V lookup: CDR1 KGHSH, CDR2 LQKENI. As concerns this clonotype: The antigen is unknown.

Sequences were obtained from blood. The chain carries TRBV18 and TRBJ2-7; TRBD2 matches at 10 bases. The sequence came from a woman aged 40 to 50 in good health. CDR3 coding DNA: TGTGCCAGCTCACCCACTCGGACTAGCGGAATATCCTACGAGCAGTACTTC. This codes for CASSPTRTSGISYEQYF.